These T cell receptor beta chains were read from a single sample in a study of neurological immune-mediated disorders. TCRdb redid the calling of the 5' RACE reads with MiXCR, one entry per CDR3 protein. The repertoire holds more than 20,000 distinct CDR3 sequences, 13% seen once, with roughly 17% in the top ten. Input material: PBMCs. All receptors come from a woman between 40 and 50 years old with HTLV-1-associated myelopathy (HAM/TSP). The CDR3 runs from the conserved cysteine through the conserved F or W. The D gene is left open where the match is weak. A clone size is listed for some rows: how often the clone was seen (once, few, many), or a class if it is expanded.

D,size,V,J,CDR3,DNA
TRBD1,many,TRBV5-1,TRBJ2-1,CASSLEGAEQFF,TGCGCCAGCAGCTTGGAGGGGGCGGAGCAGTTCTTC
TRBD1,many,TRBV2,TRBJ2-3,CASNSDRGMSDTQYF,TGTGCCAGCAATTCGGACAGGGGGATGTCAGATACGCAGTATTTT
.,many,TRBV12-3/TRBV12-4,TRBJ2-2,CASSLRPQGTGELFF,TGTGCCAGCAGTTTACGTCCCCAGGGGACCGGGGAGCTGTTTTTT
.,many,TRBV5-1,TRBJ2-7,CASRFPGARLYEQYF,TGCGCCAGCAGATTCCCGGGGGCCCGCCTCTACGAGCAGTACTTC
.,many,TRBV28,TRBJ1-1,CASRKQGSYEAFF,TGTGCCAGCAGAAAACAGGGATCCTATGAAGCTTTCTTT
TRBD2,many,TRBV5-1,TRBJ2-3,CASKVVAGATDTQYF,TGCGCCAGCAAGGTTGTAGCGGGGGCCACAGATACGCAGTATTTT
TRBD1,many,TRBV28,TRBJ1-1,CASSPGGQGRNTEAFF,TGTGCCAGCAGTCCCGGCGGACAGGGGAGGAACACTGAAGCTTTCTTT
TRBD1,many,TRBV5-1,TRBJ1-1,CASSSLLTGVNTEAFF,TGCGCCAGCAGCTCTTTACTGACAGGGGTGAACACTGAAGCTTTCTTT
TRBD2,many,TRBV18,TRBJ2-3,CASSPTPGLNGDTQYF,TGTGCCAGCTCTCCGACGCCGGGACTAAATGGGGATACGCAGTATTTT
.,medium-sized,TRBV7-2,TRBJ1-5,CASSFGEGPFVPQHF,TGTGCCAGCAGCTTCGGGGAGGGACCCTTCGTGCCCCAGCATTTT
.,many,TRBV5-1,TRBJ2-2,CASSQTNTGELFF,TGCGCCAGCAGCCAAACGAACACCGGGGAGCTGTTTTTT
.,many,TRBV15,TRBJ2-5,CATSRSRETQYF,TGTGCCACCAGCAGGTCCCGCGAGACCCAGTACTTC
.,many,TRBV6-1,TRBJ1-2,CATGTSAQGYTF,TGTGCCACCGGGACATCCGCGCAAGGCTACACCTTC
.,many,TRBV4-1,TRBJ2-2,CASSHSANTGELFF,TGCGCCAGCAGCCATTCAGCGAACACCGGGGAGCTGTTTTTT
.,many,TRBV20-1,TRBJ2-1,CSATLSDNEQFF,TGCAGTGCTACCCTTAGCGACAATGAGCAGTTCTTC
.,many,TRBV20-1,TRBJ2-3,CSARKQGLKDTQYF,TGCAGTGCTAGGAAGCAGGGCCTAAAGGATACGCAGTATTTT
TRBD2,many,TRBV7-2,TRBJ2-4,CASSLVRGGRNIQYF,TGTGCCAGCAGCTTAGTTCGGGGGGGAAGAAACATTCAGTACTTC
.,many,TRBV20-1,TRBJ1-6,CSARGSDNSPLHF,TGCAGTGCTAGGGGGTCTGATAATTCACCCCTCCACTTT
TRBD2,many,TRBV7-8,TRBJ2-3,CASSLARLAGLTDTQYF,TGTGCCAGCAGCTTAGCGAGACTAGCGGGCCTCACAGATACGCAGTATTTT
TRBD1,many,TRBV12-3/TRBV12-4,TRBJ1-1,CASSSTGGTEAFF,TGTGCCAGCAGTTCTACAGGGGGCACTGAAGCTTTCTTT
TRBD2,many,TRBV24-1,TRBJ2-2,CATSDSTRAGVFGGELFF,TGTGCCACCAGTGATTCGACTCGAGCGGGAGTATTTGGCGGGGAGCTGTTTTTT
TRBD2,few,TRBV5-1,TRBJ2-1,CASSQQSGGEYNEQFF,TGCGCCAGCAGCCAACAAAGCGGGGGGGAGTACAATGAGCAGTTCTTC
TRBD1,many,TRBV5-6,TRBJ1-2,CASSLRQGDGYTF,TGTGCCAGCAGCTTACGGCAGGGGGATGGCTACACCTTC
TRBD1,many,TRBV14,TRBJ2-7,CASSQFRGRGEQYF,TGTGCCAGCAGCCAGTTCAGGGGGCGCGGCGAGCAGTACTTC
.,.,TRBV12-3/TRBV12-4,TRBJ1-3,CSSTEQSDGNTIYF,TGTTCCAGCACCGAGCAGTCGGATGGAAACACCATATATTTT
TRBD1,many,TRBV10-1,TRBJ2-3,CASSWTGPTDTQYF,TGCGCCAGCAGTTGGACAGGTCCCACAGATACGCAGTATTTT
TRBD1,medium-sized,TRBV5-1,TRBJ1-1,CASSTQGGDTEAFF,TGCGCCAGCAGCACTCAGGGGGGGGACACTGAAGCTTTCTTT
TRBD1,.,TRBV7-7,TRBJ2-2,CASSPGTGATGKLFF,TGTGCCAGCAGCCCCGGGACAGGGGCTACCGGGAAGCTGTTTTTT
.,many,TRBV5-6,TRBJ1-5,CASSLARQSPNQPQHF,TGTGCCAGCAGCTTGGCCAGGCAATCGCCAAATCAGCCCCAGCATTTT
TRBD1,many,TRBV10-3,TRBJ1-1,CAISEYSGGTEAFF,TGTGCCATCAGTGAGTACTCAGGGGGCACTGAAGCTTTCTTT
.,many,TRBV7-7,TRBJ2-5,CASSPQLQETQYF,TGTGCCAGCAGTCCACAGTTGCAAGAGACCCAGTACTTC